This T cell receptor beta chain was sequenced in a study of identical twins (dated by TCRdb to the mid-2010s). With regard to the full study: To test whether fetal clonotypes persist, this study deep-sequenced TCR alpha and beta repertoires from monozygotic twins, from unrelated adults of various ages, and from cord blood. To rule out contamination, the twin experiments were replicated at different times with different library preparation protocols.

The library was prepared using 5' RACE. The sequencer was an Illumina HiSeq 2000. A universal primer binding site was added through template switching, and the final cDNA carried a unique molecular identifier so that TCR cDNA molecules could be counted accurately. First-strand cDNA for TCR alpha and beta chains was synthesized from specific primers in the conserved constant-segment region. To control for contamination, every cDNA library was double barcoded, receiving both a SMART-Mk sample barcode and Illumina barcodes. Two successive PCR steps introduced TruSeq adapter sequences along with Illumina sample barcodes. TCR alpha and beta cDNA libraries were sequenced on the Illumina HiSeq platform with custom primers. The paper's processing steps were these. MiGEC processed the raw reads to extract unique molecular identifiers, while MiXCR was used to determine the CDR3 positions. For each individual, recombination models were inferred using an EM algorithm with the repgenHMM and IGoR tools. Shared clonotype analysis was performed with the tcR package in R, normalizing sharing by the product of cloneset sizes. To study raw recombination free of thymic and clonal selection effects, out-of-frame nonproductive sequences were analyzed. The raw public reads went through TCRdb reprocessing: fastp at Q25, MiXCR clone calling, in-frame beta chains kept. Each entry merges the rows of one CDR3 protein and shows their most common DNA and genes. The authors' filters were not applied to this entry. Across this sample there are about 520,000 distinct CDR3 sequences, with under 25% seen only once. About 0.99% of the sample lies in the top ten.

On this clonotype itself: Its antigen is unknown. The input lacks base qualities; no much larger clone sits a single base away.

The trim is 3 bases for V and 0 bases for J, with a gap of 11 bases between the germline ends. Including the terminal cysteine and phenylalanine, the CDR3 comprises 15 residues. Only the CDR3 DNA stays, 45 bases, in frame from base 1. CDR1 and CDR2 were assigned from the germline V gene (reference sequence) as DFQATT and SNEGSKA. Only healthy Caucasian donors were included. The twin cohort consisted of three pairs of female monozygotic twins, all aged about 18 to 29 years. Positive isolation kits from Invitrogen were used to isolate CD4+ and CD8+ T cell populations. Paper-wide results and their limitations: Abundant cord blood beta clonotypes carried fewer insertions; young adult naive repertoires showed a weaker similar trend, while memory repertoires showed none. Conclusions relied on cross-sectional statistical analysis, since the same donors could not be followed over many years. Out-of-frame TCR alpha sharing in monozygotic twins was systematically underestimated by recombination models, whereas sharing between unrelated individuals was in agreement with the recombination models. Zero-insertion analyses could be partly confounded by invariant T cells such as MAIT and iNKT, although diverse VJ usage argued against such confounding for most clonotypes. In beta out-of-frame sequences, excess twin sharing was weaker, because having fewer shared sequences lowered the signal-to-noise ratio. Compared with coincidental sharing between unrelated individuals, out-of-frame TCR alpha sequences shared between twins had an excess of sequences with low generation probability.

The same sample was also used in a study of T cells expressing NK-cell markers. That second report states: Seven or eight donors provided sorted CD3+CD56+NKG2C+, CD3+CD56+NKG2C- and CD3+CD56-NKG2C+ T-cell subsets, whose TCR beta-chain repertoires were profiled. Among the eight sequenced donors, only one was HCMV-seronegative, while the other seven were HCMV-seropositive. To restrict sorting to alphabetaTCR-expressing T cells, an anti-gammadeltaTCR antibody was added in several experiments. In several donors, the dominant CD3+CD56+NKG2C+ clonotypes were found to rank among the top 10 CD8+ clonotypes and to make up roughly 1.0-7.0% of CD8+ T cells. Those dominant clonotypes were again the most abundant among CD3+CD56-NKG2C+ cells in a few donors, at roughly 25-65%. Whether the expanded NKG2C-expressing T cell clones were specific for HCMV antigens was left unclear. The study sequenced eight donors, all healthy volunteers chosen at random: three men and five women. A commercial ELISA kit detecting HCMV-specific IgG in serum was used to determine HCMV serostatus. MIGEC was used to demultiplex reads and group the reads by UMI, and MiTCR was used to assemble and quantify clonotypes. To exclude erroneous sequences, only TCR cDNA sequences supported by at least two reads were retained. Downstream repertoire analysis used the tcR package, and clonotypes were matched across fractions by CDR3 nucleotide sequence plus V segment. VDJmatch was used to annotate antigen specificity against VDJdb, with one amino acid substitution in CDR3 allowed.

Sequencing was carried out using CD4+ T cells sorted from blood. The rearranged segments are TRBV20-1 and TRBJ1-4; the D gene is possibly TRBD1, with 5 bases matching. The TCR was taken from a young woman in good health. The CDR3 protein sequence reads: CSASKGSATNEKLFF. The DNA is TGCAGTGCTAGCAAGGGGTCTGCAACTAATGAAAAACTGTTTTTT.